Listed here is a single T cell receptor beta chain. The data belong to a study of cytomegalovirus exposure and HLA in healthy donors. With 60 Vbeta and 13 Jbeta primers, the PCR was carried out. Repertoires were generated with immunoSEQ multiplex PCR, while TCRdb's copy carries only in-frame clones and drops some. Altogether about 120,000 clones are present, more than 80% being singletons, with the ten largest covering about 1.8%. This clonotype originated in a man aged 35 to 55 in good health and CMV-seronegative. The sequencing input was PBMCs.

This CDR3 is CASSRDRRAEAFF. The CDR3 region has the DNA TGTGCCAGCAGCCGTGACAGGCGGGCTGAAGCTTTCTTT. V usage is TRBV28 and J usage is TRBJ1-1; weak D call: TRBD1 (6 bases). CDR1 is MDHEN and CDR2 is SYDVKM in the germline V gene. The CDR3 is 13 residues long. V lost 6 bases to trimming and J lost 6 bases, with 14 bases between them.